This T cell receptor (beta chain) was documented in a study of regulatory T cells in long-lasting Graves disease. The overall study: Graves' cases, newly diagnosed, had used antithyroid drugs under 3 months.

This clonotype was recorded many times. Time point described: newly diagnosed GD, antithyroid drugs for less than 3 months. PBMCs provided the RNA from which the TCR library was made. Libraries of TCR beta came from iRepertoire HTBI primers plus Arm-PCR of CDR3 regions. MiXCR was run by TCRdb on the multiplex PCR reads, yielding one entry per CDR3 protein. The profile covers approximately 300,000 distinct CDR3 sequences, with more than 15% appearing a single time and around 36% taken by the ten largest. Germline V gene data show CDR1 as SGHVS and CDR2 as FQNEAQ. V lost 7 bases, J lost 7 bases, and 14 bases lay in between. This CDR3 region has 14 residues.

The sequence was collected from a female donor with Graves disease. The genes are TRBV7-8 and TRBJ1-6; possibly TRBD1 for D (5 bases). This specimen was peripheral blood mononuclear cells (PBMCs), taken at new diagnosis, from a patient treated with antithyroid drugs. CDR3 loop: CASIRDRRNSPLHF. CDR3 nucleotides: TGTGCCAGCATCCGGGACCGACGAAATTCACCCCTCCACTTT.